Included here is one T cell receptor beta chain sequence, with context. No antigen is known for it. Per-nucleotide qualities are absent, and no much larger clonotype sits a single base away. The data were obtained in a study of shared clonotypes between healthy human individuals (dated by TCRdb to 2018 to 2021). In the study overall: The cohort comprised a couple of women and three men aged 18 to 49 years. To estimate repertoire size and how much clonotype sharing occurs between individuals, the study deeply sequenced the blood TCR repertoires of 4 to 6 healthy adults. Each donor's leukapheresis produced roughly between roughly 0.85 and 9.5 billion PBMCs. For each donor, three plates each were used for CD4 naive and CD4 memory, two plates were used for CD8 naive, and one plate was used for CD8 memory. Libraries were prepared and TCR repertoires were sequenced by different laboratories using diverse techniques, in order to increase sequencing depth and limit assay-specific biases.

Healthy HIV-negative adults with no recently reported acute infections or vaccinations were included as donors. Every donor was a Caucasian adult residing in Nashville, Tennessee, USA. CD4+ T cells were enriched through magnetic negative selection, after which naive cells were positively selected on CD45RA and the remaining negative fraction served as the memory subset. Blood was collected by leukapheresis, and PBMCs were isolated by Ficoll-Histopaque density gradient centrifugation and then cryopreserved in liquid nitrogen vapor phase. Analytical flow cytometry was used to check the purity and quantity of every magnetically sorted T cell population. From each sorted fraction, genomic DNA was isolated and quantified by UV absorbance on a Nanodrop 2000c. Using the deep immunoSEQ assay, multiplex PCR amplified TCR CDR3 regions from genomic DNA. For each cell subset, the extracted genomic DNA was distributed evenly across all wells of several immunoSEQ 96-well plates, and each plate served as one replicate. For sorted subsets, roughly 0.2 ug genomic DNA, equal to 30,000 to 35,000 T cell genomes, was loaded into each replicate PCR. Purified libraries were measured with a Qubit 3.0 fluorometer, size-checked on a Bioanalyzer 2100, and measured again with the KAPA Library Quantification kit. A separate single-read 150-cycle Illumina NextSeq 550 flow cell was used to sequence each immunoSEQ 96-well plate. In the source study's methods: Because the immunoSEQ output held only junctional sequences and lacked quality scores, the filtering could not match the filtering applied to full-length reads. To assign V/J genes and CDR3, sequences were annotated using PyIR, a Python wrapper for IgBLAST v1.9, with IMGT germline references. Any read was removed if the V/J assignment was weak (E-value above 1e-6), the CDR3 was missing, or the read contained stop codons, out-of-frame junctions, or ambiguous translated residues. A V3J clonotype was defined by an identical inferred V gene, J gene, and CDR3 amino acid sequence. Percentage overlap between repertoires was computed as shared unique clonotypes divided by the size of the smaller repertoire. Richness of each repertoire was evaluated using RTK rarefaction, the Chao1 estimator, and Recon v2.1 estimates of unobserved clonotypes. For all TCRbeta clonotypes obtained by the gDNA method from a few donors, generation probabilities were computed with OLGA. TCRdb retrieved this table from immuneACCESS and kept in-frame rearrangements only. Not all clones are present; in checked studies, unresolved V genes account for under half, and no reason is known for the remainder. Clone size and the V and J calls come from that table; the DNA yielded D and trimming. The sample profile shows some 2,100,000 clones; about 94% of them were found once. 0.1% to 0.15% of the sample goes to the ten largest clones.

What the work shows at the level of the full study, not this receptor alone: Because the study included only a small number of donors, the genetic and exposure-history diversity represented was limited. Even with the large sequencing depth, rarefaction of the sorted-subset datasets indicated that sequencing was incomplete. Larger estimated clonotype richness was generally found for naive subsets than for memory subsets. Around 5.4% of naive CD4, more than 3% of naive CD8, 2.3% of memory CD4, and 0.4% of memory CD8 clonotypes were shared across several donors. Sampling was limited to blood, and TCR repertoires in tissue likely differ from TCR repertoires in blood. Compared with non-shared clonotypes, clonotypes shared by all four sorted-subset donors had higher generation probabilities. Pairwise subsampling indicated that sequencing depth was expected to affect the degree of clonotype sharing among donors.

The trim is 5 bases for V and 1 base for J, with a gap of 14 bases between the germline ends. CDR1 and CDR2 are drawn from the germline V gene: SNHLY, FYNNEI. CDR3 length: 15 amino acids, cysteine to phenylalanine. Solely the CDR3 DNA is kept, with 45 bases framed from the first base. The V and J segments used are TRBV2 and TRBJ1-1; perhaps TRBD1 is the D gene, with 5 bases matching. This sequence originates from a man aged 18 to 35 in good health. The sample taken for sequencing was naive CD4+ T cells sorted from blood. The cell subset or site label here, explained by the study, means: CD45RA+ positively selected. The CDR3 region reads CASSPRAPGNTEAFF. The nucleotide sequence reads TGTGCCAGCAGTCCCAGGGCCCCGGGGAACACTGAAGCTTTCTTT.